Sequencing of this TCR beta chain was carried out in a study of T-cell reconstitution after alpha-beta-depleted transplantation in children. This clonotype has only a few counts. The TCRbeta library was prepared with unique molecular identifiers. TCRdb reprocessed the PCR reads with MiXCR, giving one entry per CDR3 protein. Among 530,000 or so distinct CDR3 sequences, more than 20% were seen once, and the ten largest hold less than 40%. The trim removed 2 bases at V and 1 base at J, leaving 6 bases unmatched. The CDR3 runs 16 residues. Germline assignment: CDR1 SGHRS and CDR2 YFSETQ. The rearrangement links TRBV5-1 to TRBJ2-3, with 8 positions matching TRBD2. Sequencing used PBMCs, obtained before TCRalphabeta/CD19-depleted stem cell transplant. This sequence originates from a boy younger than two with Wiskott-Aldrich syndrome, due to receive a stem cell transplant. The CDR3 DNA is TGCGCCAGCAGCTTATGGACTAGCCCGCGCACAGATACGCAGTATTTT. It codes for CASSLWTSPRTDTQYF.